This T cell receptor (beta chain) was profiled in a study of blood T cell repertoires in COVID-19. In the study's own analysis: Researchers report that nucleated cell counts were estimated from reference gene primer amplification. Some clones are missing from TCRdb's copy, which holds only in-frame ones; the method was immunoSEQ multiplex PCR. D and trimming were read from the DNA, whereas the V and J calls and clone size are those reported in that table. The sample shows approximately 53,000 clones, about nine tenths of them seen only once. V gave up 5 bases and J gave up 5 bases; unmatched junction bases: 6. This CDR3 has 15 residues. In germline, CDR1 is SNHLY, CDR2 FYNNEI.

This chain uses TRBV2 with TRBJ2-3; TRBD1 matches at 11 bases. This receptor was taken from a woman aged 80 or older with COVID-19, enrolled during active disease. Sequenced sample: peripheral blood. The CDR3 here is CASSYTGTGGDTQYF. CDR3 in DNA: TGTGCCAGCAGTTATACCGGGACAGGGGGAGATACGCAGTATTTT. Drawing the rest from reference TRBV2 and TRBJ2-3, the complete variable domain is EPEVTQTPSHQVTQMGQEVILRCVPISNHLYFYWYRQILGQKVEFLVSFYNNEISEKSEIFDDQFSVERPDGSNFTLKIRSTKLEDSAMYFCASSYTGTGGDTQYFGPGTRLTVL.